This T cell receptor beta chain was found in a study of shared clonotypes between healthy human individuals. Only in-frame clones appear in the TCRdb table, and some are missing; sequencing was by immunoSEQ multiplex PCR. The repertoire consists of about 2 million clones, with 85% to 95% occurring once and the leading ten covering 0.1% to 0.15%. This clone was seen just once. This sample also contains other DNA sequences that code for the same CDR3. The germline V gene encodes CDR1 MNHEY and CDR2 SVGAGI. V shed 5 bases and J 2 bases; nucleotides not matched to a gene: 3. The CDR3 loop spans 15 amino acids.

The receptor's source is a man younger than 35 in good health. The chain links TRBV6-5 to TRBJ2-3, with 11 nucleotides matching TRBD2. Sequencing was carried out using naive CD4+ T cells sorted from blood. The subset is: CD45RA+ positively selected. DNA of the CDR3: TGTGCCAGCAGTCAACTAGCGGGGGACACAGATACGCAGTATTTT. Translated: CASSQLAGDTDTQYF.